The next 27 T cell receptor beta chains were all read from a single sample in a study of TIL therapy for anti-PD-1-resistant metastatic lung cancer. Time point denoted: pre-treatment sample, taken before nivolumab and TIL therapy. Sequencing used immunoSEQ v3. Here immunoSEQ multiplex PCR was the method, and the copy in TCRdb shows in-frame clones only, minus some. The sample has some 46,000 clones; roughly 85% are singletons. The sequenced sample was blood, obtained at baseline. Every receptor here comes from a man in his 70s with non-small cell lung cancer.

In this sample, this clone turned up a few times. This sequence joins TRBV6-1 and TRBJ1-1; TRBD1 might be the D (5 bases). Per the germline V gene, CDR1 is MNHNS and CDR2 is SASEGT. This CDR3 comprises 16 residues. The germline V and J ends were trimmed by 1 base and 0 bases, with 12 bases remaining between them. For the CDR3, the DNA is TGTGCCAGCAGTGAAGGGCAGGGACGATTGAACACTGAAGCTTTCTTT. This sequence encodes CASSEGQGRLNTEAFF.

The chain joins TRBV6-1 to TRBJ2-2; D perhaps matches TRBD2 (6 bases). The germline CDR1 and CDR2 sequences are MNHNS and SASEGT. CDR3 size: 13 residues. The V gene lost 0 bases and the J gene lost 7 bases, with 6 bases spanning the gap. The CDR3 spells CASSEARDGELFF. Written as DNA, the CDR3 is TGTGCCAGCAGTGAAGCGCGGGACGGGGAGCTGTTTTTT.

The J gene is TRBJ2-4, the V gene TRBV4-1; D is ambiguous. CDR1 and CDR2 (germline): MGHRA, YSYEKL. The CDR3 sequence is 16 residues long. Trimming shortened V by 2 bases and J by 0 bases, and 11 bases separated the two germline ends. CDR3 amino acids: CASSQFLEVAKNIQYF. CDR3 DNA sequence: TGCGCCAGCAGCCAATTTTTGGAAGTAGCCAAAAACATTCAGTACTTC.

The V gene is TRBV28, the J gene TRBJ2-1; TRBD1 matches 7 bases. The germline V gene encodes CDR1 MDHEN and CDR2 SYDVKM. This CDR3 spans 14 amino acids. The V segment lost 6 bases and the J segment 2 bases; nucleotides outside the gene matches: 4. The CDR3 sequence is CASRSGTAYNEQFF. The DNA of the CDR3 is TGTGCCAGCAGATCCGGGACAGCCTACAATGAGCAGTTCTTC.

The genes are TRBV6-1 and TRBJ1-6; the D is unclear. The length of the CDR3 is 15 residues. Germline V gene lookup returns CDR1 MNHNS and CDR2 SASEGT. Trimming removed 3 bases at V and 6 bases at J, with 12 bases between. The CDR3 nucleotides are TGTGCCAGCAGTGAGAAGGGTTTGGCTAATTCACCCCTCCACTTT. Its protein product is CASSEKGLANSPLHF.

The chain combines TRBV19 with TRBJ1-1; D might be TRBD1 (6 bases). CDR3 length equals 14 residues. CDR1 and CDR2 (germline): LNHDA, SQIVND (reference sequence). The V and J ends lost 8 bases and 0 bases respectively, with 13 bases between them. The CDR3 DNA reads TGTGCCAGTGACGGGGGGCCGTTGAACACTGAAGCTTTCTTT. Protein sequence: CASDGGPLNTEAFF.

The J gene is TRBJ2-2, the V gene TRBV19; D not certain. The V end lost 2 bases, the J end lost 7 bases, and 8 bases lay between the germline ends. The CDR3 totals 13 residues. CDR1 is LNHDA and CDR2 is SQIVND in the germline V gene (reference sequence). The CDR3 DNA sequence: TGTGCCAGTAGTATATGGACGGACGGGGAGCTGTTTTTT. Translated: CASSIWTDGELFF.

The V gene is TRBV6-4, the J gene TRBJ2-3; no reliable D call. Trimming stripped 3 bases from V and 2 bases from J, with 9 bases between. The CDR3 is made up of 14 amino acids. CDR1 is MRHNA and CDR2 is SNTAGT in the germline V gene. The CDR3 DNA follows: TGTGCCAGCAGTGAATCCGGGTCCACAGATACGCAGTATTTT. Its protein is CASSESGSTDTQYF.

The DNA of the CDR3 is TGCGCCAGCAGCCAGCAGGGGACTAGCGCCGCCTACGAGCAGTACTTC. This sequence encodes CASSQQGTSAAYEQYF. The chain recombines TRBV4-3 with TRBJ2-7, with 10 bases fitting TRBD2. The germline V gene encodes CDR1 LGHNA and CDR2 YSLEER. With 3 bases clipped from V and 2 bases from J, the junction kept 7 bases outside the gene matches. The CDR3 totals 16 residues.

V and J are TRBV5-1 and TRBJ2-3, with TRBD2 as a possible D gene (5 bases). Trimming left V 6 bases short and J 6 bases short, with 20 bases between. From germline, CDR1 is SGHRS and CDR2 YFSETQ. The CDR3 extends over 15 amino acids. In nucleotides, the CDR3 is TGCGCCAGCAACCTACTAGGTACGGGTGGGGATACGCAGTATTTT. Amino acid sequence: CASNLLGTGGDTQYF.

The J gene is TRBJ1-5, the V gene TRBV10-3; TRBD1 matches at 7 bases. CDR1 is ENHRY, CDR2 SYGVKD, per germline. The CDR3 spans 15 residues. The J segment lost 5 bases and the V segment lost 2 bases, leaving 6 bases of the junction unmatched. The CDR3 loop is CAISEGRGIDQPQHF. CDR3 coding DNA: TGTGCCATCAGTGAGGGCAGGGGGATTGATCAGCCCCAGCATTTT.

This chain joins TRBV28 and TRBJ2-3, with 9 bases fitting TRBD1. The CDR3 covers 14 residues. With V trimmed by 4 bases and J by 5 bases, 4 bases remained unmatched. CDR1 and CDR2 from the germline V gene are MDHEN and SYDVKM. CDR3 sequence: CASSSDRGLDTQYF. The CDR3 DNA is TGTGCCAGCAGTTCGGACAGGGGATTAGATACGCAGTATTTT.

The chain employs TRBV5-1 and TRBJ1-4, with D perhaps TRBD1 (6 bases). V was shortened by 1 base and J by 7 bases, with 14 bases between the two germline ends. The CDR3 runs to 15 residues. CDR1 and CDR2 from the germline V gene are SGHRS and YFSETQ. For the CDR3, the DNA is TGCGCCAGCAGCTTGCAAGGGACGGGGGCTGAAAAACTGTTTTTT. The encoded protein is CASSLQGTGAEKLFF.

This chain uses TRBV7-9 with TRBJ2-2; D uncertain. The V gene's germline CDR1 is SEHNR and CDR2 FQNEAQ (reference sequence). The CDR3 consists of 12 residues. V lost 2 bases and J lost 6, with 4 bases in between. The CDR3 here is CASSLSPGELFF. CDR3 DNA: TGTGCCAGCAGCTTATCCCCCGGGGAGCTGTTTTTT. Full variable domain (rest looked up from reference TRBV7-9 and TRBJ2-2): DTGVSQNPRHKITKRGQNVTFRCDPISEHNRLYWYRQTLGQGPEFLTYFQNEAQLEKSRLLSDRFSAERPKGSFSTLEIQRTEQGDSAMYLCASSLSPGELFFGEGSRLTVL.

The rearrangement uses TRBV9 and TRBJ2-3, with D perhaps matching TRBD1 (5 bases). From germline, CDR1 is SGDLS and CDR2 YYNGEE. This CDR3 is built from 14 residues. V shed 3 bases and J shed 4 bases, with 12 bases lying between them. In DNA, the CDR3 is TGTGCCAGCAGCGCCCAGGGTCTCGCAGATACGCAGTATTTT. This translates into CASSAQGLADTQYF.

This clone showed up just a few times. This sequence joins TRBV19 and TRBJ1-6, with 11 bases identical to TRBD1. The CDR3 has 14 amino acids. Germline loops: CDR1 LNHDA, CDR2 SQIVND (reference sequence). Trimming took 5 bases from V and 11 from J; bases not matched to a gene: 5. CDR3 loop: CASSYGTGGAPLHF. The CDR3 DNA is TGTGCCAGTAGTTACGGGACAGGGGGGGCACCCCTCCACTTT. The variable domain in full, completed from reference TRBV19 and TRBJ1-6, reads DGGITQSPKYLFRKEGQNVTLSCEQNLNHDAMYWYRQDPGQGLRLIYYSQIVNDFQKGDIAEGYSVSREKKESFPLTVTSAQKNPTAFYLCASSYGTGGAPLHFGNGTRLTVT.

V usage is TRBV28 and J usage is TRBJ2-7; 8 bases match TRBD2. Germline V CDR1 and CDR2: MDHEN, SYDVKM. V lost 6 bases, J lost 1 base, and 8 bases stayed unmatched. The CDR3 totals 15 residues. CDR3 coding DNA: TGTGCCAGCAGACCGGGGGGGGAGAGTTCCTACGAGCAGTACTTC. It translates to CASRPGGESSYEQYF.

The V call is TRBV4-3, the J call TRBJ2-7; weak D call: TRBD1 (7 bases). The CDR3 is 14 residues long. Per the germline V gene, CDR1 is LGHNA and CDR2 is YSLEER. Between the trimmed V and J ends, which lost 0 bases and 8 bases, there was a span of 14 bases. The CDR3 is CASSQEPGGGKQYF. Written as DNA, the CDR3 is TGCGCCAGCAGCCAAGAGCCTGGAGGGGGCAAGCAGTACTTC.

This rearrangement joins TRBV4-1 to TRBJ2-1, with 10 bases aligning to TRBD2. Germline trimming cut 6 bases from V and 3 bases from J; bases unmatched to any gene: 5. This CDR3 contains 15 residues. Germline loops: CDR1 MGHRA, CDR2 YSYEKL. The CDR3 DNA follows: TGCGCCAGCAGACCACTAGCGGGGCTCTACAATGAGCAGTTCTTC. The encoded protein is CASRPLAGLYNEQFF.

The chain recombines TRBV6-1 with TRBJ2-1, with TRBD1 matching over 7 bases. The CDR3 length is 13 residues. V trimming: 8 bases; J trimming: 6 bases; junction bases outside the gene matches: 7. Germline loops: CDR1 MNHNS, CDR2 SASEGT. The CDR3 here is CASLDRAGNEQFF. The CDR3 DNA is TGTGCCAGCCTAGACAGGGCTGGCAATGAGCAGTTCTTC.

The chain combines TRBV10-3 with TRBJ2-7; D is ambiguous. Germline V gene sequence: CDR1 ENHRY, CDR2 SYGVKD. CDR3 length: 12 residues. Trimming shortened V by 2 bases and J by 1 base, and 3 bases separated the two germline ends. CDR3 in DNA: TGTGCCATCAGTGAGGTTTCCTACGAGCAGTACTTC. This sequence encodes CAISEVSYEQYF.

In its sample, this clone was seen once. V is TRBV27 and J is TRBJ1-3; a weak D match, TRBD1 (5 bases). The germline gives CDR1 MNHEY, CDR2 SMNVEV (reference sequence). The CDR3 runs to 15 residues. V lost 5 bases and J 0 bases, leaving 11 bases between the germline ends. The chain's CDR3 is CASSSKGSSGNTIYF. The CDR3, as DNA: TGTGCCAGCAGTAGCAAGGGGAGCTCTGGAAACACCATATATTTT.

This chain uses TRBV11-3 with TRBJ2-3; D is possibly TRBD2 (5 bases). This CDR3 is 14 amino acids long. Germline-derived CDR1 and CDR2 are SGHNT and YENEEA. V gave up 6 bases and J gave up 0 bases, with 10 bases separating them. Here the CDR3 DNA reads TGTGCCAGCAGTACTACTAGAAGCACAGATACGCAGTATTTT. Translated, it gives CASSTTRSTDTQYF.

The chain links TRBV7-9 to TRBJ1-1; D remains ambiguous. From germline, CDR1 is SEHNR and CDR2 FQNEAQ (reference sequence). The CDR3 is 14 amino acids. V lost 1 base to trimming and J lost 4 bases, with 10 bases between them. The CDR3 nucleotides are TGTGCCAGCAGCTTAGAGGGAACCGGCACTGAAGCTTTCTTT. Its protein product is CASSLEGTGTEAFF. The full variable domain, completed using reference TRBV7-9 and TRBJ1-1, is DTGVSQNPRHKITKRGQNVTFRCDPISEHNRLYWYRQTLGQGPEFLTYFQNEAQLEKSRLLSDRFSAERPKGSFSTLEIQRTEQGDSAMYLCASSLEGTGTEAFFGQGTRLTVV.

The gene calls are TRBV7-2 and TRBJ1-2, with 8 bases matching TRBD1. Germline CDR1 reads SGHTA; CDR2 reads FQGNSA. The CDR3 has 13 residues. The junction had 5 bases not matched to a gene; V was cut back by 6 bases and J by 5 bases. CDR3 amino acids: CASRTGTGYGYTF. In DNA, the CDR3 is TGTGCCAGCAGAACCGGGACAGGATATGGCTACACCTTC.

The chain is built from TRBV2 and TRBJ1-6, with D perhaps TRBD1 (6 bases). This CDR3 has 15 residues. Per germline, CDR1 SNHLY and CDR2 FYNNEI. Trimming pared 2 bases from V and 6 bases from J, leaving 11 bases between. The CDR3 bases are TGTGCCAGCAGTGAACGGGGGCAGATTAATTCACCCCTCCACTTT. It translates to CASSERGQINSPLHF.

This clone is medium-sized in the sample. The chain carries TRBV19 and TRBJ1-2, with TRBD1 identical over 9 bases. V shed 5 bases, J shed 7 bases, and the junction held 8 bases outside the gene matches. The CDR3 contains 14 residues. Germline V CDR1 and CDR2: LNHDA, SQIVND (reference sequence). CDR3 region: CASSETGGGIGYTF. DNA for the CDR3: TGTGCCAGTAGTGAAACAGGGGGCGGAATTGGCTACACCTTC.